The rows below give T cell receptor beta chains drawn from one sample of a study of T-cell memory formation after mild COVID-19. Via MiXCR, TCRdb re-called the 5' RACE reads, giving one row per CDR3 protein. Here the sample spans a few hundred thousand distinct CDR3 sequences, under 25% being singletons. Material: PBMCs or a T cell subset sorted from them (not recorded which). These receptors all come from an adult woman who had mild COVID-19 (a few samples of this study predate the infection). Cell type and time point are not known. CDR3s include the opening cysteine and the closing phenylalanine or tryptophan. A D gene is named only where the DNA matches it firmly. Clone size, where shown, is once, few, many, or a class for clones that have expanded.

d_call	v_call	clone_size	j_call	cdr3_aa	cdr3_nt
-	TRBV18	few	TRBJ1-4	CASSPFESATNEKLFF	TGTGCCAGCTCACCATTTGAATCAGCCACTAATGAAAAACTGTTTTTT
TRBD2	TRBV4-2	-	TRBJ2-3	CASSQELAGGLDTQYF	TGTGCCAGCAGCCAAGAGTTAGCGGGGGGGCTTGATACGCAGTATTTT
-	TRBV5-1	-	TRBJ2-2	CASSLDGGLSTGELFF	TGCGCCAGCAGCTTGGATGGAGGGTTGAGCACCGGGGAGCTGTTTTTT
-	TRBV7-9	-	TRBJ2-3	CASRIQDTQYF	TGTGCCAGCAGGATTCAAGATACGCAGTATTTT
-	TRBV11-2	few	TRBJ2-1	CASSQRPEWIDEQFF	TGTGCCAGCAGCCAACGCCCCGAGTGGATCGATGAGCAGTTCTTC
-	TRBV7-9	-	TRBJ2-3	CASSRHRRVTDTQYF	TGTGCCAGCAGCCGCCACAGGAGGGTCACAGATACGCAGTATTTT
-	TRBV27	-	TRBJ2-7	CASRRAGGDEQYF	TGTGCCAGCAGAAGGGCCGGCGGAGACGAGCAGTACTTC
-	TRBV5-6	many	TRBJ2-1	CASSLVGDEQFF	TGTGCCAGCAGCTTGGTAGGGGATGAGCAGTTCTTC
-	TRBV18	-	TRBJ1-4	CASSPIPNEKLFF	TGTGCCAGCTCACCTATCCCTAATGAAAAACTGTTTTTT
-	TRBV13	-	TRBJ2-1	CASSPTGVSYNEQFF	TGTGCCAGCAGCCCTACGGGAGTCTCCTACAATGAGCAGTTCTTC
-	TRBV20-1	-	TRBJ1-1	CSAFQGASMNTEAFF	TGCAGTGCTTTCCAGGGAGCATCCATGAACACTGAAGCTTTCTTT
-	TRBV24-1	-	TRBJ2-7	CATSDLSGDGVYEQYF	TGTGCCACCAGTGATTTGTCTGGGGATGGGGTCTACGAGCAGTACTTC
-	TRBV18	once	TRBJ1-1	CASSSATRGGEAFF	TGTGCCAGCTCATCGGCGACCCGCGGGGGTGAAGCTTTCTTT
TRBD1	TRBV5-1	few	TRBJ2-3	CASSLFGTGHTDTQYF	TGCGCCAGCAGCTTGTTCGGGACAGGGCACACAGATACGCAGTATTTT
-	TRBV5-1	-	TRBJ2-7	CASSLGQTSSYEQYF	TGCGCCAGCAGCTTGGGGCAGACTTCCTCCTACGAGCAGTACTTC
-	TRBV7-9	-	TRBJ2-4	CASSLPAQVKNIQYF	TGTGCCAGCAGCCTCCCGGCCCAGGTCAAAAACATTCAGTACTTC
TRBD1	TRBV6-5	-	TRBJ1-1	CASSAPGQGATEAFF	TGTGCCAGCAGTGCACCGGGACAGGGAGCCACTGAAGCTTTCTTT
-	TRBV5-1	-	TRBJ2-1	CASSLLPGKGNEQFF	TGCGCCAGCAGCTTGTTACCAGGGAAGGGCAATGAGCAGTTCTTC
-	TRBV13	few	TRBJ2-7	CASSSPGQTTYEQYF	TGTGCCAGCAGCTCGCCCGGGCAGACTACCTACGAGCAGTACTTC
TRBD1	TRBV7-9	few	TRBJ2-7	CASNPIQGAYEQYF	TGTGCCAGCAACCCCATACAGGGGGCCTACGAGCAGTACTTC
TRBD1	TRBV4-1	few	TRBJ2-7	CASSHDRVGHEQYF	TGCGCCAGCAGCCATGACAGGGTGGGCCACGAGCAGTACTTC
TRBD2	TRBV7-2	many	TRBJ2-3	CASSLGLAGGRETQYF	TGTGCCAGCAGCTTAGGACTAGCGGGAGGTCGGGAAACGCAGTATTTT
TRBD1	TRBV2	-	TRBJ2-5	CASTGQGETQYF	TGTGCCAGCACCGGACAGGGAGAGACCCAGTACTTC
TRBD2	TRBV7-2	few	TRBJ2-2	CASSYSGGNTGELFF	TGTGCCAGCAGTTATTCGGGGGGGAACACCGGGGAGCTGTTTTTT
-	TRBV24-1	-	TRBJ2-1	CATSSWQGDNEQFF	TGTGCCACCAGTTCTTGGCAGGGCGACAATGAGCAGTTCTTC
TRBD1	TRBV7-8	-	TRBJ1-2	CASSPEQGAGYGYTF	TGTGCCAGCAGCCCCGAACAGGGGGCCGGCTATGGCTACACCTTC
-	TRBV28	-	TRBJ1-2	CASSPATGGEGYGYTF	TGTGCCAGCAGTCCCGCGACAGGTGGGGAAGGCTATGGCTACACCTTC
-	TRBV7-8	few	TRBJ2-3	CASLEGFGDTQYF	TGTGCCAGCCTCGAAGGGTTCGGAGATACGCAGTATTTT
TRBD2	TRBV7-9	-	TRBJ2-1	CASSSVAGGPVDEQFF	TGTGCCAGCAGCTCCGTAGCGGGGGGGCCAGTGGATGAGCAGTTCTTC
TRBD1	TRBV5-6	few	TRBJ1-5	CASSLTGGEGNQPQHF	TGTGCCAGCAGCTTAACAGGGGGCGAGGGCAATCAGCCCCAGCATTTT
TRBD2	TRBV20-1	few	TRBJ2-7	CSARLAGGGEQYF	TGCAGTGCTAGACTAGCGGGAGGAGGGGAGCAGTACTTC
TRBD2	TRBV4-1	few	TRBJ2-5	CASSQEGGGGATLETQYF	TGCGCCAGCAGCCAAGAAGGTGGCGGGGGGGCAACCTTAGAGACCCAGTACTTC
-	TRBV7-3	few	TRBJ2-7	CASSSSGTPSEEQYF	TGTGCCAGCAGCTCGTCCGGGACGCCAAGCGAGGAGCAGTACTTC
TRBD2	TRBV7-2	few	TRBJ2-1	CASSLRRTAGGLNEQFF	TGTGCCAGCAGCTTAAGGCGGACGGCGGGAGGGTTAAATGAGCAGTTCTTC
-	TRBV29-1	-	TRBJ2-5	CSYRGYQETQYF	TGCAGCTACCGGGGGTACCAAGAGACCCAGTACTTC
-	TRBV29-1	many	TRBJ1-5	CSVRDNYNQPQHF	TGCAGCGTTCGTGACAATTACAATCAGCCCCAGCATTTT
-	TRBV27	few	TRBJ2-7	CASSLTGTGNYEQYF	TGTGCCAGCAGTCTCACAGGGACCGGTAACTACGAGCAGTACTTC
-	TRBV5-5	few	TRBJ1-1	CASSLGQMMNTEAFF	TGTGCCAGCAGCTTGGGACAGATGATGAACACTGAAGCTTTCTTT
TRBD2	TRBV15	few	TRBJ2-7	CATSSRLAGGHEQYF	TGTGCCACCAGCAGCCGACTAGCGGGAGGGCACGAGCAGTACTTC
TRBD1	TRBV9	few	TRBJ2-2	CASTEQGLDGGELFF	TGTGCCAGCACCGAACAGGGGCTGGATGGCGGGGAGCTGTTTTTT
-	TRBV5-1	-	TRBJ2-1	CASSLWGDYNEQFF	TGCGCCAGCAGCTTGTGGGGGGACTACAATGAGCAGTTCTTC
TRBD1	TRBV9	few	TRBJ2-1	CASSVGQGPVAYNEQFF	TGTGCCAGCAGCGTAGGACAGGGTCCTGTAGCGTACAATGAGCAGTTCTTC
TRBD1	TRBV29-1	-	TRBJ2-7	CSVETGEGFYEQYF	TGCAGCGTTGAAACAGGGGAAGGGTTCTACGAGCAGTACTTC
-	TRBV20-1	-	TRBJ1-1	CSARKGFAEAFF	TGCAGTGCTAGGAAAGGGTTCGCTGAAGCTTTCTTT
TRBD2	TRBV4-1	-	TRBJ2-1	CASSQPTAGTRRGDEQFF	TGCGCCAGCAGCCAACCCACTGCCGGGACTAGAAGGGGGGATGAGCAGTTCTTC
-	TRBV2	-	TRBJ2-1	CASSEAVGYSRAWDEQFF	TGTGCCAGCAGTGAAGCGGTAGGTTACTCCAGGGCGTGGGATGAGCAGTTCTTC
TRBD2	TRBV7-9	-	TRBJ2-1	CASSPGTSGGATEVPNEQFF	TGTGCCAGCAGCCCCGGGACTAGCGGGGGGGCTACGGAAGTGCCCAATGAGCAGTTCTTC
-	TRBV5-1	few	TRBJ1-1	CASSPNPAMRNTEAFF	TGCGCCAGCAGCCCGAACCCAGCTATGAGGAACACTGAAGCTTTCTTT
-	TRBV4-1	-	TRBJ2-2	CASSQGGITNTGELFF	TGCGCCAGCAGCCAAGGGGGAATAACGAACACCGGGGAGCTGTTTTTT
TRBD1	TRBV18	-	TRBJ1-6	CASSPKTGDSPLHF	TGTGCCAGCTCACCAAAGACAGGGGATTCACCCCTCCACTTT
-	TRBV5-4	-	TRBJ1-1	CASSLGGSTSNTEAFF	TGTGCCAGCAGCTTGGGGGGTTCTACCTCGAACACTGAAGCTTTCTTT
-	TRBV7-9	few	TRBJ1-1	CASSAPGLKNTEAFF	TGTGCCAGCAGCGCACCAGGGCTGAAGAACACTGAAGCTTTCTTT
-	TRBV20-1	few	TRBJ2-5	CSARDGLLQETQYF	TGCAGTGCTAGAGATGGACTTCTCCAAGAGACCCAGTACTTC